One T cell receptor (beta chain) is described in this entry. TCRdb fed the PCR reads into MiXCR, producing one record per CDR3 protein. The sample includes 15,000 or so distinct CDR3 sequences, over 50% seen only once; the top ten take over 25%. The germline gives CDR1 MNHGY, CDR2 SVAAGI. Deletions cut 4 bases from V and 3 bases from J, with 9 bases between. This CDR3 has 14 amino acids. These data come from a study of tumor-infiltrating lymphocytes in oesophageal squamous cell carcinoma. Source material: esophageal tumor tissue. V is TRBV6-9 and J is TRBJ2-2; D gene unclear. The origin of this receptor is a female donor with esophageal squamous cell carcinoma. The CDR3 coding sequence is TGTGCCAGCAGTTCGCTAACGGACACCGGGGAGCTGTTTTTT. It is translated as CASSSLTDTGELFF.